This entry lists 15 T cell receptor beta chains sequenced from one sample in a study of blood T cell repertoires in COVID-19. TCRdb keeps only in-frame clones here, not all; method: immunoSEQ multiplex PCR. The data hold fewer than 200,000 clones, with roughly 76% observed a single time. Sequenced input: peripheral blood. The receptors were sampled from a woman older than 75 with COVID-19, enrolled during active disease.

This clone was observed once. V is TRBV6-5 and J is TRBJ2-7; possibly TRBD1 for D (6 bases). V lost 7 bases and J lost 0, with 16 bases in between. The CDR3 is 15 amino acids. Germline assignment: CDR1 MNHEY and CDR2 SVGAGI. The CDR3 nucleotides read TGTGCCAGCAATGGACAGAATAAGGCCTCCTACGAGCAGTACTTC. Amino acids: CASNGQNKASYEQYF.

The chain employs TRBV7-2 and TRBJ1-5; the D gene is possibly TRBD1 (5 bases). Looked up from germline, CDR1 is SGHTA and CDR2 is FQGNSA. The CDR3 length is 15 residues. V lost 2 bases, J lost 1 base, and 9 bases lay in between. In DNA, the CDR3 is TGTGCCAGCAGCTTATCAGGGATCAGCAATCAGCCCCAGCATTTT. As protein: CASSLSGISNQPQHF.

In its sample, this clone was seen a few times. This chain connects TRBV7-9 to TRBJ1-1; 8 bases match TRBD1. The junction had 9 bases not matched to a gene; V was cut back by 5 bases and J by 1 base. Germline V gene lookup returns CDR1 SEHNR and CDR2 FQNEAQ (reference sequence). The CDR3 has 16 amino acids. CDR3 in DNA: TGTGCCAGCAGCCCAGCGCCGGGACAGGCGAACACTGAAGCTTTCTTT. It is translated as CASSPAPGQANTEAFF.

The chain joins TRBV5-1 to TRBJ1-2; possible D gene TRBD1, 6 bases. Looked up from germline, CDR1 is SGHRS and CDR2 is YFSETQ. The CDR3 loop spans 14 amino acids. Trimming pared 2 bases from V and 5 bases from J, leaving 13 bases between. For the CDR3, the DNA is TGCGCCAGCAGCTTAAGTGGGGGCCAGTATGGCTACACCTTC. Protein product: CASSLSGGQYGYTF.

This rearrangement joins TRBV9 to TRBJ2-2; 8 nucleotides line up with TRBD1. V trimming: 2 bases; J trimming: 1 base; junction bases outside the gene matches: 7. Germline loops: CDR1 SGDLS, CDR2 YYNGEE. The CDR3 loop spans 17 amino acids. The CDR3: CASSVSRDRLNTGELFF. As DNA, the CDR3 is TGTGCCAGCAGCGTCAGCCGGGACAGGCTGAACACCGGGGAGCTGTTTTTT.

The chain joins TRBV4-1 to TRBJ1-2, with 12 bases lining up with TRBD1. The CDR3 contains 16 residues. The J segment lost 2 bases and the V segment lost 3 bases, leaving 4 bases of the junction unmatched. CDR1 is MGHRA, CDR2 YSYEKL, per germline. CDR3 nucleotide sequence: TGCGCCAGCAGCCAGGCCGGGACAGGGGGCAACTATGGCTACACCTTC. This translates into CASSQAGTGGNYGYTF.

The J gene is TRBJ1-6, the V gene TRBV27; maybe TRBD1 (6 bases). The V gene lost 2 bases and the J gene lost 11 bases, with 10 bases spanning the gap. Germline lookup yields CDR1 MNHEY and CDR2 SMNVEV (reference sequence). The CDR3 has 13 amino acids. CDR3 nucleotides: TGTGCCAGCAGTTTAACACAGGGTCCACCCCTCCACTTT. This translates into CASSLTQGPPLHF.

This chain joins TRBV6-5 and TRBJ1-2; TRBD1 matches at 7 bases. Germline V gene lookup returns CDR1 MNHEY and CDR2 SVGAGI. The CDR3 is 15 residues long. V gave up 7 bases and J gave up 2 bases; unmatched junction bases: 10. Here the CDR3 DNA reads TGTGCCAGCACCCAAAATGACAGGGCCAACTATGGCTACACCTTC. It specifies CASTQNDRANYGYTF.

The chain combines TRBV5-4 with TRBJ1-1, with TRBD1 matching 7 bases. In germline, CDR1 is SGHNT, CDR2 YYREEE (reference sequence). V shed 3 bases and J 6 bases; nucleotides not matched to a gene: 5. CDR3 length equals 13 residues. The CDR3 DNA is TGTGCCAGCAGCTCGACAGGGATCCCTGAAGCTTTCTTT. Translating it yields CASSSTGIPEAFF.

The rearrangement uses TRBV24-1 and TRBJ1-5; no reliable D call. V was cut by 12 bases and J by 2 bases, with 19 bases left in between. This CDR3 has 15 residues. The germline V gene encodes CDR1 KGHDR and CDR2 SFDVKD. The CDR3 loop reads CAPTRSTKCNQPQHF. CDR3 DNA sequence: TGTGCCCCCACCCGATCGACAAAGTGCAATCAGCCCCAGCATTTT.

The V and J genes are TRBV4-3 and TRBJ1-2; 7 bases match TRBD1. This CDR3 region has 17 residues. The junction had 12 bases not matched to a gene; V was cut back by 0 bases and J by 5 bases. CDR1 is LGHNA, CDR2 YSLEER, per germline. The DNA of the CDR3 is TGCGCCAGCAGCCAAGATCCAGGGGGAGACCTTATTTATGGCTACACCTTC. It is translated as CASSQDPGGDLIYGYTF.

This clone was observed a few times. This chain uses TRBV19 with TRBJ2-7; 10 bases line up with TRBD2. Trimming removed 0 bases from V and 3 bases from J; junction bases left unmatched: 2. This CDR3 is built from 15 residues. The germline gives CDR1 LNHDA, CDR2 SQIVND (reference sequence). CDR3 sequence (DNA): TGTGCCAGTAGTATAGATGGGACTAGCGTCTACGAGCAGTACTTC. It specifies CASSIDGTSVYEQYF.

The V gene is TRBV5-1, the J gene TRBJ2-2; TRBD2 aligns across 7 bases. Germline trimming cut 2 bases from V and 5 bases from J; bases unmatched to any gene: 9. Germline V gives CDR1 SGHRS, CDR2 YFSETQ. The CDR3 length is 16 residues. CDR3 nucleotides: TGCGCCAGCAGCTTAGAAGGCCGGGAGGAGACCGGGGAGCTGTTTTTT. Translated, it gives CASSLEGREETGELFF.

The V gene is TRBV2, the J gene TRBJ1-5, with 9 positions matching TRBD1. Losses at the gene ends were 6 bases for V and 7 bases for J; bases not matched to a gene: 10. The CDR3 sequence is 15 residues long. Germline V lookup: CDR1 SNHLY, CDR2 FYNNEI. The CDR3 loop is CASRARTGVGQPQHF. In DNA form, the CDR3 reads TGTGCCAGCAGAGCCCGGACAGGGGTTGGGCAGCCCCAGCATTTT.

This chain links TRBV14 with TRBJ2-3, with D perhaps TRBD1 (5 bases). Germline CDR1 SGHDN, CDR2 FVKESK. CDR3 length equals 12 residues. Trimming stripped 2 bases from V and 6 bases from J, with 6 bases between. Written as DNA, the CDR3 is TGTGCCAGCAGCCAATCAGGGGATACGCAGTATTTT. It yields the protein CASSQSGDTQYF.